This TCR beta chain was retrieved from a study of T cell responses to AZD1222 COVID-19 vaccine (dated by TCRdb to about 2021). With regard to the full study: Because spike-specific TCR depth and breadth did not differ between the two schedules, AZD1222 recipients who got a second dose at roughly 4 weeks were pooled with those who got a second dose at roughly 12 weeks. TCR sequencing was performed for some 250 trial participants, of whom 207 were given two doses of AZD1222 and some 26 were given two doses of MenACWY control vaccine. Trial participants were enrolled by age into subgroups of 18-55, 56-69 and 70-plus years, and about 150, 27 and 61 TCR-sequenced participants, respectively, were included in these subgroups.

On this clone itself: Its recognized antigen is unknown. Qualities for individual bases were not recorded, and no much larger clone is one base off.

Read against the paper, the sample's time point label means: baseline before first vaccination. Vaccinee samples came from UK trials COV001 and COV002, including a single-blind randomized controlled phase 2/3 trial of AZD1222 (ChAdOx1 nCoV-19) in healthy adults. For TCRbeta chain sequencing, PBMC samples from trial participants were taken at day 0 and at day 28 after the second dose. Measured from the cysteine to the phenylalanine, the CDR3 is 13 residues long. Only CDR3 DNA remains: 39 bases, in frame from the first base. V is reduced by 5 bases and J by 7 bases, leaving a spacing of 11 bases between them. The germline V gene supplies CDR1 LGHNA and CDR2 YSLEER. What the authors observed across the whole study: The whole spike protein was spanned by vaccine-associated CD4 TCRs, and dominant responses were seen in regions 160-218 and 743-854. Conclusions about previously exposed vaccinees were limited because only 6 or 7 AZD1222 recipients were SARS-CoV-2 seropositive at baseline. Reportedly, close to half of the unique spike-specific TCRs recognized epitopes lying outside the regions that are mutated in the B.1.351 and B.1.1.7 variants. In the small 56-69-year group, the increase in depth fell short of significance, most likely because of low power. Participants were mostly white British, with more females than males. The authors suggested clonal diversity may have been underestimated. After two AZD1222 doses, both the breadth and the depth of spike-specific TCRs were significantly higher than at day 0 and than in MenACWY recipients. Because no day 14 peak-response samples were available, the repertoires could be characterized only after the peak T cell response.

The CDR3 regions of human TCRbeta chains were subjected to immunosequencing. Concerning the study's data processing: Repertoire TCRs were matched against a reference library of SARS-CoV-2-specific TCRs generated with the MIRA antigen-specificity platform. Breadth was defined as the fraction of unique TCRs that were SARS-CoV-2-associated, and depth was defined as the fraction of total T cells that were SARS-CoV-2-associated. Each spike-specific TCR was assigned to its reactive spike region and to a CD4 or CD8 class using the MIRA data. Log10-transformed breadth and depth values were compared by one-way ANOVA with Sidak's multiple comparisons tests. Held by TCRdb, this immuneACCESS table contains in-frame sequences only and omits some clones. Under half of the omission traces to an unresolved V gene where checked; the cause of the rest is unknown. Clone size and V and J calls were adopted from that table, with D and trimming inferred from the DNA. The sample table shows roughly 130,000 clones, and roughly 86% are seen once. Together, the top ten hold around 12% of the sample.

Sequenced here: peripheral blood, sampled on day 0 of AZD1222 vaccination. This TCR derives from an adult in good health. The rearranged segments are TRBV4-3 and TRBJ1-4; a tentative D call is TRBD1 (5 bases match). DNA sequence: TGCGCCAGCAGCTTCAGGGAGGGTGAAAAACTGTTTTTT. This is translated as CASSFREGEKLFF.